This T cell receptor (beta chain) was identified in a study of blood T cell repertoires in COVID-19. For the study at large: Some COVID-19 samples were acute and others convalescent; all came from the United States, Italy and Spain. Sources were T cells, B-cell-depleted T cells, or PBMCs; the material itself was cDNA or gDNA.

In the original workflow: How many nucleated cells were present was estimated from reference gene primer amplification. Sequencing was performed with immunoSEQ multiplex PCR; in TCRdb, only in-frame clones are kept and a portion is missing. Clonal size and the V and J genes are those of that table, whereas D and trimming came from the DNA. The table shows 40,000 to 45,000 clones, with 89% occurring only once. The CDR3 is made up of 15 amino acids. Germline CDR1 and CDR2: SGHTA and FQGNSA. Trimming pared 2 bases from V and 4 bases from J, leaving 12 bases between. Source material: peripheral blood. The V and J genes are TRBV7-2 and TRBJ1-5; maybe TRBD1 (6 bases). The receptor comes from a man aged 50-60 years with active COVID-19. CDR3 protein: CASSLRFQGNQPQHF. DNA of the CDR3: TGTGCCAGCAGCTTACGGTTCCAGGGGAATCAGCCCCAGCATTTT.